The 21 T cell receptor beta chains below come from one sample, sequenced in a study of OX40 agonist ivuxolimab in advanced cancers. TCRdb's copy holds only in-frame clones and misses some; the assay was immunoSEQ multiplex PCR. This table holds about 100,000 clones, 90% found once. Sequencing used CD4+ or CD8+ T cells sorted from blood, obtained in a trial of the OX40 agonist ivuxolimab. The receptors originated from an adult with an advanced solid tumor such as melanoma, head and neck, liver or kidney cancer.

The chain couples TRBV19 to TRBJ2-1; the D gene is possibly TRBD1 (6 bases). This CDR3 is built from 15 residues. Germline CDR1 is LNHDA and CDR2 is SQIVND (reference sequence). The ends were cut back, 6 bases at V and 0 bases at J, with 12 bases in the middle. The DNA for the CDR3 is TGTGCCAGTAGCCTGGACAGTAACTCCTACAATGAGCAGTTCTTC. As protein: CASSLDSNSYNEQFF.

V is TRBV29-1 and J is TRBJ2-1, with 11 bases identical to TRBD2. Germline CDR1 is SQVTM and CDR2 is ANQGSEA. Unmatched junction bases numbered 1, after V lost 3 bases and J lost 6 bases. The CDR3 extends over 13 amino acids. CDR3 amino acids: CSVETSGTNEQFF. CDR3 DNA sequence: TGCAGCGTTGAGACTAGCGGGACCAATGAGCAGTTCTTC.

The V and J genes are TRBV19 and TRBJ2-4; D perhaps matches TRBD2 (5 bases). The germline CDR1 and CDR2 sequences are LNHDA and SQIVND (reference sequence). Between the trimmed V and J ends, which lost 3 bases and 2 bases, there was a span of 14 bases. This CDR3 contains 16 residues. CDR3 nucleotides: TGTGCCAGTAGTATTACTTGGAGCGGTACCAAAAACATTCAGTACTTC. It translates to CASSITWSGTKNIQYF.

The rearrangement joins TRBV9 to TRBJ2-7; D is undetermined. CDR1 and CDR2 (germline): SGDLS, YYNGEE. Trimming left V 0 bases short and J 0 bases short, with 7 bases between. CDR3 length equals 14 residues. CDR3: CASSVGRSSYEQYF. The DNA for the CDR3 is TGTGCCAGCAGCGTAGGACGGAGCTCCTACGAGCAGTACTTC. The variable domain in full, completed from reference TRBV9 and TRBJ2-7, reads DSGVTQTPKHLITATGQRVTLRCSPRSGDLSVYWYQQSLDQGLQFLIQYYNGEERAKGNILERFSAQQFPDLHSELNLSSLELGDSALYFCASSVGRSSYEQYFGPGTRLTVT.

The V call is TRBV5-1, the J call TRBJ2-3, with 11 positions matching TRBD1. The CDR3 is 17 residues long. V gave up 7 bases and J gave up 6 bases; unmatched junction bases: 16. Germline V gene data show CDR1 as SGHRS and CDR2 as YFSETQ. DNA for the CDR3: TGCGCCAGCTCGGGACAGGGGGGGTCCCCTACCTATGATACGCAGTATTTT. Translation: CASSGQGGSPTYDTQYF.

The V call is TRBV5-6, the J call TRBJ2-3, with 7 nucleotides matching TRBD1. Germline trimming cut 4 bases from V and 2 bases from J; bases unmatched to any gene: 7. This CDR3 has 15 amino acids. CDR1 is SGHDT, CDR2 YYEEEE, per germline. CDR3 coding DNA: TGTGCCAGCAGCACGGGACAGTCCCTCACAGATACGCAGTATTTT. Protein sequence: CASSTGQSLTDTQYF.

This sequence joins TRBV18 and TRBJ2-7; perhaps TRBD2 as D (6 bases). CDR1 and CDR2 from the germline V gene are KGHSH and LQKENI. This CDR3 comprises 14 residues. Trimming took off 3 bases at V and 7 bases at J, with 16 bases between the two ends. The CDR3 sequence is CASSPGGSMREQYF. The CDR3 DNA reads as TGTGCCAGCTCACCGGGAGGCAGCATGAGGGAGCAGTACTTC. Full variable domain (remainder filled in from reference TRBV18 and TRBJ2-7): NAGVMQNPRHLVRRRGQEARLRCSPMKGHSHVYWYRQLPEEGLKFMVYLQKENIIDESGMPKERFSAEFPKEGPSILRIQQVVRGDSAAYFCASSPGGSMREQYFGPGTRLTVT.

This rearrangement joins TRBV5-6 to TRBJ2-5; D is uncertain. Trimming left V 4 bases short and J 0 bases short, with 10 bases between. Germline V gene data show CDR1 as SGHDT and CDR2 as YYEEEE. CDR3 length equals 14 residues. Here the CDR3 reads CASSPTSYQETQYF. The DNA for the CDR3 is TGTGCCAGCAGCCCAACTTCGTACCAAGAGACCCAGTACTTC.

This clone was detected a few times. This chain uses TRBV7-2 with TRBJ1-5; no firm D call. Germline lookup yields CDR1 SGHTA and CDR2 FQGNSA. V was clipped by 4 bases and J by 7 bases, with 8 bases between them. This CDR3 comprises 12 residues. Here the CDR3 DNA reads TGTGCCAGCAGCTCGATAGGGCAGCCCCAGCATTTT. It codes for CASSSIGQPQHF.

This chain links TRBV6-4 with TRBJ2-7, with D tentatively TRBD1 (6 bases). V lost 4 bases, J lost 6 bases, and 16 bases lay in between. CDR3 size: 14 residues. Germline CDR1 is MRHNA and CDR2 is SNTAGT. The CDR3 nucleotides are TGTGCCAGCAGTGTCCCGAGGGGGAGTTCCGAGCAGTACTTC. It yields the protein CASSVPRGSSEQYF.

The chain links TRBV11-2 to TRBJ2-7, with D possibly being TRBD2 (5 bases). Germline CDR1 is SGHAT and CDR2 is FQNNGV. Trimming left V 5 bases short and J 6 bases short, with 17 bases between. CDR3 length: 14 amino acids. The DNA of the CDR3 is TGTGCCAGCAGCACCTCCCCCGTTCGGGGCGAGCAGTACTTC. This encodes CASSTSPVRGEQYF.

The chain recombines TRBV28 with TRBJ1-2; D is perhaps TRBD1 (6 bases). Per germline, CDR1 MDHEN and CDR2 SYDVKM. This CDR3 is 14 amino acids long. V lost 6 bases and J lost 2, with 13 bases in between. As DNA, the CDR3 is TGTGCCAGCAGGATCGGGGGGGCCAACTATGGCTACACCTTC. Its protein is CASRIGGANYGYTF.

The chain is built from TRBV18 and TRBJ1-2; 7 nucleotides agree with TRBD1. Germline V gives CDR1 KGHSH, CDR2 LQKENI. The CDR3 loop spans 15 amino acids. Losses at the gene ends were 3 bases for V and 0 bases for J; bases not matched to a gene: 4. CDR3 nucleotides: TGTGCCAGCTCACCGGGACAGTCAACTAACTATGGCTACACCTTC. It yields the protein CASSPGQSTNYGYTF. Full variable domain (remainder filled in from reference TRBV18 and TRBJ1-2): NAGVMQNPRHLVRRRGQEARLRCSPMKGHSHVYWYRQLPEEGLKFMVYLQKENIIDESGMPKERFSAEFPKEGPSILRIQQVVRGDSAAYFCASSPGQSTNYGYTFGSGTRLTVV.

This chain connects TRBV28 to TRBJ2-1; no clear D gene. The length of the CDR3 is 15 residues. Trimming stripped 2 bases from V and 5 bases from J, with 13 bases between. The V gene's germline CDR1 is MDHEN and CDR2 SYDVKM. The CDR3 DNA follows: TGTGCCAGCAGTTTACTAGGGCTTAAGAACAATGAGCAGTTCTTC. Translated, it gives CASSLLGLKNNEQFF. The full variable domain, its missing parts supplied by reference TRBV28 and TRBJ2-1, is DVKVTQSSRYLVKRTGEKVFLECVQDMDHENMFWYRQDPGLGLRLIYFSYDVKMKEKGDIPEGYSVSREKKERFSLILESASTNQTSMYLCASSLLGLKNNEQFFGPGTRLTVL.

The CDR3 loop reads CASRRRTSGGPDEQYF. The CDR3 nucleotides read TGTGCCAGCAGGCGCCGGACTAGCGGGGGCCCCGACGAGCAGTACTTC. The V gene is TRBV6-6, the J gene TRBJ2-7; 13 bases are a match to TRBD2. After removal of 6 bases from V and 5 bases from J, the junction contained 10 bases not matched to a gene. Germline assignment: CDR1 MNHNY and CDR2 SVGAGI (reference sequence). The CDR3 runs 16 residues.

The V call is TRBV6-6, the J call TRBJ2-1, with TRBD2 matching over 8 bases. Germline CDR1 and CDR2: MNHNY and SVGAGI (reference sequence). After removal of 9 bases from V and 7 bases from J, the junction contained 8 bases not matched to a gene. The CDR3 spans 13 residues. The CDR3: CARELTSENEQFF. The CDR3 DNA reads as TGTGCCAGGGAATTGACTAGCGAGAATGAGCAGTTCTTC.

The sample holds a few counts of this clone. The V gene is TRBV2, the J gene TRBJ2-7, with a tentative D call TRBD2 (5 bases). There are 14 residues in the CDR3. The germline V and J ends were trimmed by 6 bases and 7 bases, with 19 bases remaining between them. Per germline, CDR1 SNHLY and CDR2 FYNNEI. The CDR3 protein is CASSRPLIGGEQYF. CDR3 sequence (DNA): TGTGCCAGCAGCCGCCCCCTGATCGGCGGGGAGCAGTACTTC.

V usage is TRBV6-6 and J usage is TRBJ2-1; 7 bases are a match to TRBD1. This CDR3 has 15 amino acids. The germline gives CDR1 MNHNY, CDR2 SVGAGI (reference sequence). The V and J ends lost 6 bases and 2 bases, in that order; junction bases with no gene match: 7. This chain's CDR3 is CASRSTGMPYNEQFF. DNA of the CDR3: TGTGCCAGCAGATCGACAGGGATGCCCTACAATGAGCAGTTCTTC.

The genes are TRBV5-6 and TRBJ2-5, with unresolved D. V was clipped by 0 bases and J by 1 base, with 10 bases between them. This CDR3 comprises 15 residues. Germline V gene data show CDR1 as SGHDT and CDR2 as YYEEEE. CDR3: CASSLVHASQETQYF. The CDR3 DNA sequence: TGTGCCAGCAGCTTGGTCCATGCGTCCCAAGAGACCCAGTACTTC.

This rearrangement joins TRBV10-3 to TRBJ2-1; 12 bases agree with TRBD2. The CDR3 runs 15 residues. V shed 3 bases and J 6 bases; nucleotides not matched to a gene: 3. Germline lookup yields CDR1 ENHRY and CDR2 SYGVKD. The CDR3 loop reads CAISDLAGGGNEQFF. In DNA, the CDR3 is TGTGCCATCAGTGATCTAGCGGGAGGGGGCAATGAGCAGTTCTTC.

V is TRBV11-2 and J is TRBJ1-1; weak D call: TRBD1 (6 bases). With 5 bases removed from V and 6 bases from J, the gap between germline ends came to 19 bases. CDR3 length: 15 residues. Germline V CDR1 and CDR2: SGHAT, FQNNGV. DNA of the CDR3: TGTGCCAGCAGCGCCAGAGATACAGGGTCCTCTGAAGCTTTCTTT. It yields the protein CASSARDTGSSEAFF.